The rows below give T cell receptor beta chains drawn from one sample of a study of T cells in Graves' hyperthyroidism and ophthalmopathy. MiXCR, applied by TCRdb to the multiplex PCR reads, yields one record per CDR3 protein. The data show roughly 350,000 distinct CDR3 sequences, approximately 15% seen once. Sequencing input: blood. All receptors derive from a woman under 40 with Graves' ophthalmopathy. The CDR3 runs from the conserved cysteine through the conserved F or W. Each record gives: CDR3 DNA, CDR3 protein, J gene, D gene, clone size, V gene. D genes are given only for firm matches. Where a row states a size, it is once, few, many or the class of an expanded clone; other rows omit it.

TGTGCCAGCTCACCAGTACCCGACGGTAACACCGGGGAGCTGTTTTTT CASSPVPDGNTGELFF TRBJ2-2 NA many TRBV18
TGCAGCGTTTCAAACGGGGATGAGCAGTTCTTC CSVSNGDEQFF TRBJ2-1 NA NA TRBV29-1
TGTGCCAGCAGCTTAACGGGACTAGCGGGGGGTGTCGGTTCCGCAGATACGCAGTATTTT CASSLTGLAGGVGSADTQYF TRBJ2-3 TRBD2 many TRBV7-3
TGCAGCGGGGGGCCGAGCGGGGGTTTTACTGCGCAGTATTTT CSGGPSGGFTAQYF TRBJ2-3 TRBD2 NA TRBV29-1
TGTGCCATCAGTATCAGTCACGGAGGGGGGGAAGTCTACAATGAGCAGTTCTTC CAISISHGGGEVYNEQFF TRBJ2-1 NA few TRBV10-3
TGCGCCAGCAGCTTGGTATCCCTGAACACTGAAGCTTTCTTT CASSLVSLNTEAFF TRBJ1-1 NA many TRBV5-1
TGCGCCAGCAGCTTCTGGGGCAGACAGAGCAATGAGCAGTTCTTC CASSFWGRQSNEQFF TRBJ2-1 NA NA TRBV5-1
TGTGCCAGCAGTTCTATAAGGGACAGGGGGCGAAGCTATGGCTACACCTTC CASSSIRDRGRSYGYTF TRBJ1-2 TRBD1 NA TRBV28
TGTGCCAGCACGACAGGGATCACCGGGGAGCTGTTTTTT CASTTGITGELFF TRBJ2-2 TRBD1 many TRBV11-2
TGCAGTGCTGTAACCCAAACGGGGAGTCTAAGCACGTACTTC CSAVTQTGSLSTYF TRBJ2-7 NA NA TRBV20-1
TGCGCCAGCAGCTTGGAGGTGCCCACTGAAGCTTTCTTT CASSLEVPTEAFF TRBJ1-1 NA many TRBV5-1
TGCAGTGCTGGGGAGGGACCTAACTATGGCTACACCTTC CSAGEGPNYGYTF TRBJ1-2 NA NA TRBV20-1
TGTGCCAGCAGCTTATCTGGGGGGGGGCCGGGCAATGAGCAGTTCTTC CASSLSGGGPGNEQFF TRBJ2-1 NA many TRBV7-3
TGCGCCAGCAGCCCTGCGTCTTTATACAATGAGCAGTTCTTC CASSPASLYNEQFF TRBJ2-1 NA NA TRBV4-1
TGTGCCAGCAGTTATCCCGGGGGGGGTGGCACCGGGGAGCTGTTTTTT CASSYPGGGGTGELFF TRBJ2-2 TRBD2 NA TRBV27
TGCAGTGCTAGAAGACCAGGGGAACAAGGCTACACCTTC CSARRPGEQGYTF TRBJ1-2 NA many TRBV20-1
TGTGCCAGCAGCTTCTTCGGGGGGACTTGGTTCTCCGAGCAGTACTTC CASSFFGGTWFSEQYF TRBJ2-7 TRBD2 NA TRBV5-4
TGTGCCAGCAGTTTATCGCGAGGGGGCGCGATCAATCAGCCCCAGCATTTT CASSLSRGGAINQPQHF TRBJ1-5 TRBD1 many TRBV28
TGCAGTGCTGGAGGGGGGTGGACGGGGAACACTGAAGCTTTCTTT CSAGGGWTGNTEAFF TRBJ1-1 NA many TRBV20-1
TGCGCCAGCAGCCAAACACCGGGACAGGGGGCGTGGGGCTACACCTTC CASSQTPGQGAWGYTF TRBJ1-2 TRBD1 NA TRBV4-1
TGTGCCACCAGCAGAGATCTCCCGGCCAGCACAGATACGCAGTATTTT CATSRDLPASTDTQYF TRBJ2-3 NA few TRBV15
TGTGCCAGCACTCTTCTACGAAACTACGTCGCCGGGGAGCTGTTTTTT CASTLLRNYVAGELFF TRBJ2-2 NA NA TRBV2
TGTGCCAGCAGCTTAGATCCCGGGACAGGGGACACCGGGGAGCTGTTTTTT CASSLDPGTGDTGELFF TRBJ2-2 TRBD1 few TRBV11-2
TGTGCCAGCAGCTCCAAGACAGGATTTAATGAAAAACTGTTTTTT CASSSKTGFNEKLFF TRBJ1-4 NA many TRBV7-6
TGTGCCAGCAGCTTAAACGGACGCGGAGACAATGAGCAGTTCTTC CASSLNGRGDNEQFF TRBJ2-1 NA many TRBV7-2
TGTGCCACCAGCAGAGACCAGTACGAGCAGTACTTC CATSRDQYEQYF TRBJ2-7 NA many TRBV15
TGTGCTAGTGGTTCTCAGGGAAACTATGGCTACACCTTC CASGSQGNYGYTF TRBJ1-2 NA many TRBV12-5
TGTGCCAGTTGGCGGGCGAACACCGGGGAGCTGTTTTTT CASWRANTGELFF TRBJ2-2 NA many TRBV28
TGTGCCAGCAGTACCCCCAGGGGCCCCTTAAACGAGCAGTACTTC CASSTPRGPLNEQYF TRBJ2-7 NA many TRBV6-1
TGTGCCAGCAGGAGCATACAGTCAAATCAGCCCCAGCATTTT CASRSIQSNQPQHF TRBJ1-5 NA many TRBV2
TGCGCCAGCAGCTTACCCTCCGACGGCTACAATGAGCAGTTCTTC CASSLPSDGYNEQFF TRBJ2-1 NA many TRBV5-1
TGCGCCATCGCAACGGGACAGGGGATAGGCGAGCAGTACTTC CAIATGQGIGEQYF TRBJ2-7 TRBD1 many TRBV10-2
TGTGCCAGCAGCCTCGAGGAGGGTAGCAATCAGCCCCAGCATTTT CASSLEEGSNQPQHF TRBJ1-5 NA NA TRBV6-4
TGTGCCATCATGGGCCATCCACTAGCGGGGGAGGTGTACGAGCAGTACTTC CAIMGHPLAGEVYEQYF TRBJ2-7 TRBD2 many TRBV10-3
TGTGCCAGCAGCCCTAACAGAGGTGGGGGGAAGACTGAAGCTTTCTTT CASSPNRGGGKTEAFF TRBJ1-1 NA many TRBV12-3/TRBV12-4
TGTGCCAGCAGCCCATCGACAGCGACCTACGAGCAGTACTTC CASSPSTATYEQYF TRBJ2-7 NA many TRBV11-2
TGCGCCAGCAACCCCACGGGGTCAAAGGGAGAGACCCAGTACTTC CASNPTGSKGETQYF TRBJ2-5 NA many TRBV5-1
TGTGCCAGCTCACCACCGGTAGGGGTTTCGAACACTGAAGCTTTCTTT CASSPPVGVSNTEAFF TRBJ1-1 NA many TRBV18
TGTGCCAGTAGTAGCCGGACTAGCGGGGAGCAGTACTTC CASSSRTSGEQYF TRBJ2-7 TRBD2 few TRBV19
TGTGCCAGCAGCCAAGTGGGTGAAGCTTTCTTT CASSQVGEAFF TRBJ1-1 NA many TRBV3-1
TGTGCCAGCAGTCCCAACGTACCCCAAGAGACCCAGTACTTC CASSPNVPQETQYF TRBJ2-5 NA many TRBV7-8
TGTGCCACTAGAAGACTATGCCCTTACAATGAGCAGTTCTTC CATRRLCPYNEQFF TRBJ2-1 NA NA TRBV24-1
TGTGCCAGCAGCTTAGCGGGATCCTACGAGCAGTACTTC CASSLAGSYEQYF TRBJ2-7 TRBD2 many TRBV5-1
TGTGCCAGCAGTGAAGATGCCCACGGGGGACCCCTGAACACTGAAGCTTTCTTT CASSEDAHGGPLNTEAFF TRBJ1-1 NA NA TRBV6-1
TGCAGTTCGGACAGGACTGAAGCTTTCTTT CSSDRTEAFF TRBJ1-1 TRBD1 few TRBV20-1
TGTGCCAGCTCCCGCGAGGTGAACGGCTACACCTTC CASSREVNGYTF TRBJ1-2 NA NA TRBV18
TGTGCCAGCAGCGTAGCGGGGGCTGGCTACACCTTC CASSVAGAGYTF TRBJ1-2 NA few TRBV9
TGTGCCAGCACCACAGAGGTTCTGAATACTGGAAACACCATATATTTT CASTTEVLNTGNTIYF TRBJ1-3 NA NA TRBV28